These 8 T cell receptor beta chains were sequenced from one sample in a study of T cells in Graves' hyperthyroidism and ophthalmopathy. Amplification of TCR beta CDR3 regions was performed using RNA transcripts as template. HTBI primers were used for first-round RT-PCR of the TCR CDR3. Via MiXCR, TCRdb re-called the multiplex PCR reads, giving one row per CDR3 protein. The sample has about 270,000 distinct CDR3 sequences; about 20% are singletons. Sequencing was done on a sample of blood. The receptors derive from a man between 25 and 39 years old with Graves' ophthalmopathy.

The chain uses TRBV15 and TRBJ2-3; TRBD1 or TRBD2 may be the D gene (5 bases each). The germline V and J ends were trimmed by 6 bases and 4 bases, with 8 bases remaining between them. The CDR3 sequence is 12 residues long. Germline loops: CDR1 LNHNV, CDR2 YYDKDF (reference sequence). The CDR3 DNA follows: TGTGCCACCAGGAGGGGCCCAGATACGCAGTATTTT. Translated, it gives CATRRGPDTQYF.

At least ten counts were recorded for this clonotype. V usage is TRBV20-1 and J usage is TRBJ1-4; D is perhaps TRBD1 (6 bases). Germline-derived CDR1 and CDR2 are DFQATT and SNEGSKA (reference sequence). CDR3 length: 14 residues. The V gene lost 6 bases and the J gene lost 4 bases, with 15 bases spanning the gap. The CDR3 protein is CSARGEGGNEKLFF. CDR3 bases: TGCAGTGCCCGGGGGGAAGGGGGTAATGAAAAACTGTTTTTT.

This clonotype was seen many times. The DNA of the CDR3 is TGTGCCAGCAGCCAAGATAGCGGAGCTTTCTTT. This sequence encodes CASSQDSGAFF. The chain uses TRBV3-1 and TRBJ1-1; D is unresolved. The CDR3 is 11 amino acids. The V gene's germline CDR1 is LGHDT and CDR2 YNNKEL (reference sequence). The V gene lost 0 bases and the J gene lost 10 bases, with 6 bases spanning the gap.

This clonotype was counted a few times. This chain connects TRBV11-3 to TRBJ2-7; D is uncertain. Trimming left V 4 bases short and J 0 bases short, with 10 bases between. The V gene's germline CDR1 is SGHNT and CDR2 YENEEA. The CDR3 contains 14 residues. The CDR3 DNA reads as TGTGCCAGCAGCTACAGAAGTAGCTCCTACGAGCAGTACTTC. Translating gives CASSYRSSSYEQYF.

The sample holds many counts of this clonotype. The V call is TRBV7-9, the J call TRBJ1-1; D unclear. With 3 bases removed from V and 2 bases from J, the gap between germline ends came to 10 bases. The CDR3 is 14 residues long. CDR1 SEHNR and CDR2 FQNEAQ come from the germline V gene (reference sequence). The CDR3 coding sequence is TGTGCCAGCAGCTTCCTACCCAGCAACACTGAAGCTTTCTTT. Protein sequence: CASSFLPSNTEAFF.

This clonotype has ten or more counts. The chain uses TRBV5-1 and TRBJ1-2, with D unresolved. Trimming left V 1 base short and J 3 bases short, with 13 bases between. From germline, CDR1 is SGHRS and CDR2 YFSETQ. CDR3 length: 15 amino acids. Here the CDR3 reads CASSLRADGDYGYTF. DNA of the CDR3: TGCGCCAGCAGCTTGAGGGCGGATGGTGACTATGGCTACACCTTC. The whole variable domain, filled in from reference TRBV5-1 and TRBJ1-2, reads KAGVTQTPRYLIKTRGQQVTLSCSPISGHRSVSWYQQTPGQGLQFLFEYFSETQRNKGNFPGRFSGRQFSNSRSEMNVSTLELGDSALYLCASSLRADGDYGYTFGSGTRLTVV.

The sample holds a few counts of this clonotype. The V gene is TRBV27, the J gene TRBJ2-6; D unclear. CDR1 is MNHEY and CDR2 is SMNVEV in the germline V gene (reference sequence). The CDR3 consists of 16 residues. V was cut by 3 bases and J by 0 bases, with 9 bases left in between. The DNA of the CDR3 is TGTGCCAGCAGTTTTGCCGCAAGCTCTGGGGCCAACGTCCTGACTTTC. It is translated as CASSFAASSGANVLTF.

The chain couples TRBV11-2 to TRBJ1-3; the D is unclear. The CDR3 totals 16 residues. The V gene's germline CDR1 is SGHAT and CDR2 FQNNGV. The V gene lost 4 bases and the J gene lost 0 bases, with 13 bases spanning the gap. CDR3 sequence reads: CASSSSLTGSGNTIYF. CDR3 DNA: TGTGCCAGCAGCTCTTCTTTGACTGGCTCTGGAAACACCATATATTTT.